This T cell receptor (beta chain) was recovered during a study of T cell repertoires in cytomegalovirus infection. V was shortened by 6 bases and J by 3 bases, with 14 bases between the two germline ends. This CDR3 comprises 13 residues. The germline gives CDR1 SQVTM, CDR2 ANQGSEA. One entry per CDR3 protein results from TCRdb running MiXCR on the reads. This table has under 300,000 distinct CDR3 sequences, roughly an eighth appearing once. Sample: PBMCs. The chain links TRBV29-1 to TRBJ1-1; a possible D gene is TRBD1 (6 bases). The TCR was taken from a human donor in good health (CMV status not recorded). Some clones in this sample may be carry-over from other donors' samples. The CDR3 DNA reads TGCAGCGTGGCAGTAGGGGGTCACACTGAAGCTTTCTTT. Encoded protein: CSVAVGGHTEAFF.